This T cell receptor (beta chain) was documented in a study of T cells in Graves' hyperthyroidism and ophthalmopathy. The study's findings and limits: Separation of ophthalmopathy from stable hyperthyroidism was achieved by a 13 V-J model.

This clonotype occurred many times. The target antigen is unknown. V was clipped by 7 bases and J by 3 bases, with 15 bases between them. CDR1 and CDR2 from the germline V gene are MDHEN and SYDVKM. CDR3 length: 14 residues. RNA transcripts served as the template for amplifying TCR beta CDR3 regions. The HTBI primer set was used in a first-round RT-PCR of the TCR CDR3. In TCRdb, the multiplex PCR reads were re-called with MiXCR into one record per CDR3 protein. The profile shows some 570,000 distinct CDR3 sequences, roughly a sixth of them singletons. Disease lasting under 3 months, a NOSPECS grade of at least 4, and a Clinical Activity Score of at least 3 were features of the ophthalmopathy patients.

This chain connects TRBV28 to TRBJ1-1, with D uncertain. What was sequenced was blood. The clonotype was recovered from a woman in her late teens or twenties with Graves' ophthalmopathy. CDR3 amino acids: CASTVGTVDTEAFF. Here the CDR3 DNA reads TGTGCCAGCACCGTGGGCACAGTTGACACTGAAGCTTTCTTT.